The 5 T cell receptor beta chains listed next were all sequenced from one sample in a study of identical twins. TCRdb reanalysed the 5' RACE reads using MiXCR and keeps one entry per CDR3 protein. The sample records about 250,000 distinct CDR3 sequences, around 15% being singletons. Sequences were obtained from memory (CD45RO+) T cells sorted from blood. Source of these receptors: a woman under 30 in good health.

The rearrangement joins TRBV5-1 to TRBJ1-2; tentative D call: TRBD1 (6 bases). This CDR3 is 15 amino acids long. The V end was cut by 0 bases, the J end by 4 bases, with 13 bases between. The germline V gene encodes CDR1 SGHRS and CDR2 YFSETQ. In nucleotides, the CDR3 is TGCGCCAGCAGCTTGGGGGACACCGCTGCCTATGGCTACACCTTC. Translated, it gives CASSLGDTAAYGYTF.

In regard to this clonotype: A much larger clone is a single base away; this may be a read error. This sequence joins TRBV5-5 and TRBJ2-7, with D possibly TRBD2 on 7 matching bases. The CDR3 has 15 amino acids. From germline, CDR1 is SGHKS and CDR2 YYEKEE (reference sequence). V lost 2 bases to trimming and J lost 6 bases, with 18 bases between them. The CDR3 DNA is TGTGCCAGCAGCTTACCGGGGGGCAATTACAGCGAGCAGTACTTC. Translation: CASSLPGGNYSEQYF. Together with reference TRBV5-5 and TRBJ2-7, the CDR3 gives the full variable domain: DAGVTQSPTHLIKTRGQQVTLRCSPISGHKSVSWYQQVLGQGPQFIFQYYEKEERGRGNFPDRFSARQFPNYSSELNVNALLLGDSALYLCASSLPGGNYSEQYFGPGTRLTVT.

A few counts support this clonotype. This sequence joins TRBV9 and TRBJ2-1; no reliable D call. Germline loops: CDR1 SGDLS, CDR2 YYNGEE. With 0 bases removed from V and 9 bases from J, the gap between germline ends came to 10 bases. This CDR3 is built from 13 residues. The CDR3, as DNA: TGTGCCAGCAGCGTAGAAGCTGCGAGTGAGCAGTTCTTC. Translation gives CASSVEAASEQFF. The full variable domain, with the rest looked up from reference TRBV9 and TRBJ2-1, is DSGVTQTPKHLITATGQRVTLRCSPRSGDLSVYWYQQSLDQGLQFLIQYYNGEERAKGNILERFSAQQFPDLHSELNLSSLELGDSALYFCASSVEAASEQFFGPGTRLTVL.

This clonotype was recorded a few times. The J gene is TRBJ2-5, the V gene TRBV20-1; D possibly matches TRBD1 or TRBD2 (6 bases each). CDR3 length equals 14 residues. Trimming took off 6 bases at V and 4 bases at J, with 18 bases between the two ends. Per the germline V gene, CDR1 is DFQATT and CDR2 is SNEGSKA (reference sequence). The CDR3 spells CSADPGGTLETQYF. DNA of the CDR3: TGCAGTGCCGACCCCGGGGGCACCTTAGAGACCCAGTACTTC.

This clonotype was found a few times. V and J are TRBV4-3 and TRBJ2-2; D possibly corresponds to TRBD2 (5 bases). The CDR3 is 15 residues long. Germline V gene lookup returns CDR1 LGHNA and CDR2 YSLEER. Trimming stripped 1 base from V and 6 bases from J, with 12 bases between. CDR3 nucleotides: TGCGCCAGCAGCCAAGGCGGTTCGGGGTCCGGGGAGCTGTTTTTT. Translating it yields CASSQGGSGSGELFF.